This entry lists 20 T cell receptor beta chains sequenced from one sample in a study of Ad26.COV2.S vaccination and SARS-CoV-2 variants. As for treatment: 15 to 20 received Ad26.COV2.S at low or high dose, single or two shots; about five received placebo; per-sample allocation not given. Day 63 following the first vaccine or placebo injection was when the samples were taken. Produced via immunoSEQ multiplex PCR; TCRdb's table is partial and in-frame only. Of around 420,000 clones in the sample, roughly 88% were seen once. Source: peripheral blood, taken in a trial of Ad26.COV2.S vaccine versus placebo. The receptor source for this set is a person aged 18 to 59 who received the Ad26.COV2.S COVID-19 vaccine or a placebo.

This chain links TRBV2 with TRBJ2-1, with TRBD1 identical over 8 bases. The germline gives CDR1 SNHLY, CDR2 FYNNEI. Trimming took 2 bases from V and 6 from J; bases not matched to a gene: 9. CDR3 length: 16 residues. The CDR3 nucleotides are TGTGCCAGCAGTGAAACCGGGACAGGCGATACCAATGAGCAGTTCTTC. The encoded protein is CASSETGTGDTNEQFF.

This chain uses TRBV4-3 with TRBJ1-6; unclear D gene. Germline CDR1 reads LGHNA; CDR2 reads YSLEER. The CDR3 covers 16 residues. The V gene lost 0 bases and the J gene lost 0 bases, with 6 bases spanning the gap. The CDR3 bases are TGCGCCAGCAGCCAAGAAAGAAGCTCCTATAATTCACCCCTCCACTTT. This encodes CASSQERSSYNSPLHF.

The rearrangement links TRBV6-2 or TRBV6-3 to TRBJ2-7; the match to TRBD1 covers 7 bases. This CDR3 contains 14 residues. V was clipped by 2 bases and J by 4 bases; unmatched bases: 5. Germline V gene data show CDR1 as MNHEY and CDR2 as SVGEGT. The CDR3 coding sequence is TGTGCCAGCAGTTACGTAGGGGGCGGTTACGAGCAGTACTTC. Its translation is CASSYVGGGYEQYF.

To note about this clone: Other DNA sequences from this sample encode an identical CDR3 as well. The chain couples TRBV30 to TRBJ2-7, with D possibly matching TRBD1 (5 bases). This CDR3 region has 15 residues. Germline values: CDR1 GTSNPN, CDR2 SVGIG (reference sequence). V dropped 0 bases and J dropped 1 base, with 13 bases sitting between them. The CDR3 reads CAWSVSFDSSYEQYF. The CDR3 nucleotides read TGTGCCTGGAGTGTATCCTTTGACAGTTCCTACGAGCAGTACTTC.

About this clone: Other DNA sequences in the same sample also yield this CDR3. The rearrangement joins TRBV5-1 to TRBJ2-3; 12 nucleotides match TRBD2. Germline CDR1 SGHRS, CDR2 YFSETQ. V was pared by 3 bases and J by 5 bases, with 4 bases of the junction left unmatched. CDR3 length: 15 residues. The CDR3 here is CASSSSGGAGDTQYF. In DNA form, the CDR3 reads TGCGCCAGCAGCTCTAGCGGGGGGGCCGGAGATACGCAGTATTTT. The entire variable domain, with the rest obtained from reference TRBV5-1 and TRBJ2-3, is as follows: KAGVTQTPRYLIKTRGQQVTLSCSPISGHRSVSWYQQTPGQGLQFLFEYFSETQRNKGNFPGRFSGRQFSNSRSEMNVSTLELGDSALYLCASSSSGGAGDTQYFGPGTRLTVL.

The chain is built from TRBV2 and TRBJ2-7; 7 bases match TRBD2. Germline V gene data show CDR1 as SNHLY and CDR2 as FYNNEI. This CDR3 comprises 15 residues. The trim removed 4 bases at V and 0 bases at J, leaving 6 bases unmatched. The CDR3 here is CASSASGGSSYEQYF. The DNA for the CDR3 is TGTGCCAGCAGTGCGAGTGGCGGGAGCTCCTACGAGCAGTACTTC. The whole variable domain, filled in from reference TRBV2 and TRBJ2-7, reads EPEVTQTPSHQVTQMGQEVILRCVPISNHLYFYWYRQILGQKVEFLVSFYNNEISEKSEIFDDQFSVERPDGSNFTLKIRSTKLEDSAMYFCASSASGGSSYEQYFGPGTRLTVT.

The J gene is TRBJ1-5, the V gene TRBV6-2 or TRBV6-3; 9 bases are shared with TRBD1. CDR1 is MNHEY, CDR2 SVGEGT, per germline. Trimming removed 2 bases from V and 0 bases from J; junction bases left unmatched: 11. The CDR3 contains 19 residues. CDR3 sequence (DNA): TGTGCCAGCAGTTACCCGCCGGGACAGGGCCCTTATAGCAATCAGCCCCAGCATTTT. This gives the protein CASSYPPGQGPYSNQPQHF.

V gene TRBV5-6 combines with J gene TRBJ1-6; D call uncertain. The CDR3 extends over 15 amino acids. CDR1 is SGHDT and CDR2 is YYEEEE in the germline V gene. Between the trimmed V and J ends, which lost 2 bases and 7 bases, there was a span of 13 bases. CDR3 sequence: CASSFRYSGNSPLHF. The CDR3 DNA sequence: TGTGCCAGCAGCTTCAGGTACTCTGGAAATTCACCCCTCCACTTT. The complete variable domain, with remaining parts taken from reference TRBV5-6 and TRBJ1-6, reads DAGVTQSPTHLIKTRGQQVTLRCSPKSGHDTVSWYQQALGQGPQFIFQYYEEEERQRGNFPDRFSGHQFPNYSSELNVNALLLGDSALYLCASSFRYSGNSPLHFGNGTRLTVT.

V gene TRBV10-3 combines with J gene TRBJ1-2; D call uncertain. Trimming took 1 base from V and 0 from J, leaving 18 bases between them. Germline V lookup: CDR1 ENHRY, CDR2 SYGVKD. The CDR3 spans 18 residues. This CDR3 is CAISEYETSHPANYGYTF. Written as DNA, the CDR3 is TGTGCCATCAGTGAGTATGAGACCTCGCACCCAGCTAACTATGGCTACACCTTC.

This clone has a handful of counts. The rearrangement uses TRBV7-9 and TRBJ1-4; 8 bases fit TRBD1. CDR3 size: 18 residues. V shed 5 bases and J 0 bases; nucleotides not matched to a gene: 11. The germline CDR1 and CDR2 sequences are SEHNR and FQNEAQ (reference sequence). The CDR3 sequence is CASSNRTGTLSTNEKLFF. The CDR3 coding sequence is TGTGCCAGCAGCAACCGGACAGGGACCCTTTCAACTAATGAAAAACTGTTTTTT.

The chain employs TRBV7-3 and TRBJ2-1; D is undetermined. Germline CDR1 and CDR2: SGHTA and FQGTGA. The CDR3 sequence is 12 residues long. The V and J ends lost 5 bases and 10 bases respectively, with 12 bases between them. CDR3 sequence (DNA): TGTGCCAGCAGCCCCCCGAACAGAGAGCAGTTCTTC. Amino acids: CASSPPNREQFF. Using reference TRBV7-3 and TRBJ2-1 for the parts outside the CDR3, the full variable domain is GAGVSQTPSNKVTEKGKYVELRCDPISGHTALYWYRQSLGQGPEFLIYFQGTGAADDSGLPNDRFFAVRPEGSVSTLKIQRTERGDSAVYLCASSPPNREQFFGPGTRLTVL.

The gene calls are TRBV7-9 and TRBJ2-4; D not certain. The V gene's germline CDR1 is SEHNR and CDR2 FQNEAQ (reference sequence). Trimming removed 2 bases at V and 1 base at J, with 3 bases between. This CDR3 has 13 amino acids. The CDR3 DNA follows: TGTGCCAGCAGCTTAAGTGCCAAAAACATTCAGTACTTC. Translation: CASSLSAKNIQYF.

This clone was seen more than once but under ten times. The chain links TRBV5-6 to TRBJ2-7; 8 bases align to TRBD1. The V and J ends lost 4 bases and 5 bases, in that order; junction bases with no gene match: 11. Germline lookup yields CDR1 SGHDT and CDR2 YYEEEE. This CDR3 contains 15 residues. CDR3 sequence reads: CASSPRRTGPDEQYF. The CDR3 DNA is TGTGCCAGCAGCCCTAGGCGGACAGGGCCTGACGAGCAGTACTTC.

The chain has TRBV7-9 and TRBJ1-1; D is ambiguous. CDR1 and CDR2 from the germline V gene are SEHNR and FQNEAQ (reference sequence). V was trimmed by 8 bases and J by 0 bases, leaving 7 bases between them. The length of the CDR3 is 12 residues. The DNA of the CDR3 is TGTGCCAGCGGGGTCATGAACACTGAAGCTTTCTTT. It codes for CASGVMNTEAFF.

The chain has TRBV3-1 (or the pseudogene TRBV3-2) and TRBJ2-1; D is ambiguous. The germline V gene has CDR1 LGHDT and CDR2 YNNKEL (reference sequence). Trimming left V 1 base short and J 6 bases short, with 13 bases between. The CDR3 length is 15 residues. CDR3 bases: TGTGCCAGCAGCCAAGTCCCCCAAGGCAGCAATGAGCAGTTCTTC. Protein sequence: CASSQVPQGSNEQFF.

The chain links TRBV27 to TRBJ1-5; possibly TRBD1 for D (5 bases). Trimming left V 6 bases short and J 0 bases short, with 12 bases between. Germline-derived CDR1 and CDR2 are MNHEY and SMNVEV (reference sequence). This CDR3 contains 15 residues. DNA for the CDR3: TGTGCCAGCAGCTTTCGGGGGGATAGCAATCAGCCCCAGCATTTT. Translating gives CASSFRGDSNQPQHF.

The gene calls are TRBV4-1 and TRBJ1-4, with D possibly being TRBD1 (5 bases). CDR1 MGHRA and CDR2 YSYEKL come from the germline V gene. V was clipped by 0 bases and J by 5 bases, with 13 bases between them. The CDR3 spans 16 residues. CDR3: CASSQDAVAGNEKLFF. CDR3 coding DNA: TGCGCCAGCAGCCAAGACGCGGTGGCAGGGAATGAAAAACTGTTTTTT.

The V gene is TRBV10-1, the J gene TRBJ2-3, with D perhaps matching TRBD1 (5 bases). Germline-derived CDR1 and CDR2 are WNHNN and SYGVQD (reference sequence). The CDR3 totals 12 residues. V was pared by 7 bases and J by 8 bases, with 13 bases between. The CDR3: CASMVRGGTQYF. CDR3 DNA: TGCGCCAGCATGGTTAGGGGTGGTACGCAGTATTTT.

The chain links TRBV9 to TRBJ1-5; D is undetermined. Trimming cost V 2 bases and J 0 bases, with 9 bases left between them. This CDR3 contains 15 residues. Germline assignment: CDR1 SGDLS and CDR2 YYNGEE. CDR3 region: CASSVYPYSNQPQHF. DNA of the CDR3: TGTGCCAGCAGCGTCTATCCATATAGCAATCAGCCCCAGCATTTT.

V and J are TRBV27 and TRBJ1-4; D remains ambiguous. Germline-derived CDR1 and CDR2 are MNHEY and SMNVEV (reference sequence). The CDR3 has 13 amino acids. The V end lost 5 bases, the J end lost 7 bases, and 11 bases lay between the germline ends. In nucleotides, the CDR3 is TGTGCCAGCAGTCTAGGGTGGAGTGAAAAACTGTTTTTT. This codes for CASSLGWSEKLFF.